The next 8 T cell receptor beta chains were all read from a single sample in a study of OX40 agonist ivuxolimab in advanced cancers. Library prep was done by the immunoSEQ multiplex PCR assay. Entries here come from immuneACCESS through TCRdb and include only in-frame sequences with V and J called. Some clones fail to appear in such tables; in the studies checked, an unresolved V gene covers under half of the shortfall, and the cause of the remainder is unknown. For this sample the table gives roughly 60,000 clones, of which approximately 94% were detected only once. Around a fifth of the sample goes to the ten largest clones. Here the sequenced sample was CD4+ or CD8+ T cells sorted from blood, taken in a trial of the OX40 agonist ivuxolimab. These receptors were obtained from an adult with an advanced solid tumor such as melanoma, head and neck, liver or kidney cancer.

Only one count was recorded for this clone. The chain combines TRBV9 with TRBJ2-7; perhaps TRBD2 as D (5 bases). V shed 3 bases and J shed 3 bases, with 13 bases lying between them. Germline CDR1 is SGDLS and CDR2 is YYNGEE. The CDR3 totals 14 residues. The CDR3, as DNA: TGTGCCAGCAGCGGCCCCGACGGACTCTACGAGCAGTACTTC. It encodes CASSGPDGLYEQYF.

The chain combines TRBV28 with TRBJ2-1, with 9 nucleotides matching TRBD1. Per germline, CDR1 MDHEN and CDR2 SYDVKM. The length of the CDR3 is 14 residues. Germline trimming cut 7 bases from V and 5 bases from J; bases unmatched to any gene: 6. Written as DNA, the CDR3 is TGTGCCAGCACCCCCGGGACAGGGCACAATGAGCAGTTCTTC. Translating it yields CASTPGTGHNEQFF.

The chain links TRBV4-3 to TRBJ2-7; D gene unclear. Germline values: CDR1 LGHNA, CDR2 YSLEER. Trimming removed 0 bases at V and 3 bases at J, with 15 bases between. The CDR3 runs to 16 residues. CDR3 sequence reads: CASSQEGSYPYYEQYF. CDR3 nucleotide sequence: TGCGCCAGCAGCCAAGAGGGCTCGTACCCCTACTACGAGCAGTACTTC.

The gene calls are TRBV5-5 and TRBJ2-1, with 10 positions matching TRBD2. Looked up from germline, CDR1 is SGHKS and CDR2 is YYEKEE (reference sequence). With V trimmed by 3 bases and J by 4 bases, 10 bases remained unmatched. This CDR3 has 17 amino acids. The CDR3 spells CASSYSGRNPFYNEQFF. The CDR3, as DNA: TGTGCCAGCAGCTATAGCGGGAGGAATCCCTTTTACAATGAGCAGTTCTTC.

This chain connects TRBV5-8 to TRBJ1-4; 8 nucleotides line up with TRBD1. The CDR3 has 11 residues. The V gene end was trimmed by 0 bases and the J gene end by 16 bases; junction bases not matched to a gene: 2. Germline lookup yields CDR1 SGHTS and CDR2 YDEGEE. The DNA of the CDR3 is TGTGCCAGCAGCTTGGGGACAGGGTCGTTTTTT. Translating gives CASSLGTGSFF.

This chain links TRBV9 with TRBJ2-5; D is possibly TRBD1 or TRBD2 (5 bases each). The CDR3 is 16 amino acids. V was shortened by 0 bases and J by 3 bases, with 15 bases between the two germline ends. From germline, CDR1 is SGDLS and CDR2 YYNGEE. The CDR3 is CASSVGDRGSEETQYF. In DNA form, the CDR3 reads TGTGCCAGCAGCGTAGGGGATCGGGGCAGCGAAGAGACCCAGTACTTC.

CDR3 sequence (DNA): TGTGCCAGCAGCGTAGCCTTCGGGGGGACTAGCGGATCCTACAATGAGCAGTTCTTC. Translated, it gives CASSVAFGGTSGSYNEQFF. The genes are TRBV9 and TRBJ2-1; the match to TRBD2 covers 11 bases. Trimming cost V 0 bases and J 1 base; bases outside gene matches: 9. From germline, CDR1 is SGDLS and CDR2 YYNGEE. The CDR3 contains 19 residues.

V is TRBV28 and J is TRBJ2-7; 8 nucleotides align to TRBD1. CDR3 length: 14 residues. Germline V gene sequence: CDR1 MDHEN, CDR2 SYDVKM. The V and J ends lost 3 bases and 6 bases, in that order; junction bases with no gene match: 7. The DNA of the CDR3 is TGTGCCAGCAGTTTGCCCAGGGGGCTGGGCGAGCAGTACTTC. Translating it yields CASSLPRGLGEQYF.